The clone carrying this TCR beta chain was seen just once. As processed by the authors: Reference gene primer amplification yielded estimated nucleated cell counts. The data were produced by immunoSEQ multiplex PCR, yet TCRdb's version contains in-frame clones alone and is incomplete. D and trimming were read from the DNA, whereas the V and J calls and clone size are those reported in that table. The sample contains under 150,000 clones, about 80% of which appear only once. The CDR3 runs 13 residues. CDR1 and CDR2 (germline): ENHRY, SYGVKD. Between the trimmed V and J ends, which lost 3 bases and 6 bases, there was a span of 11 bases. The data originate from a study of blood T cell repertoires in COVID-19. Study-level background: The study counted Cohort 3 donors as recovered given two negative PCRs, clearance, or symptom resolution. T cells, B-cell-depleted T cells, or PBMCs provided the cDNA or gDNA that served as material.

This sequence joins TRBV10-3 and TRBJ1-2; TRBD1 might be the D (6 bases). This receptor was identified in a man aged 50-60 years in a cohort exposed to, infected with or recovered from COVID-19 (not recorded which). The source material was PBMCs or T cells enriched from blood (not recorded which). The CDR3 region is CAISEQGENGYTF. The CDR3, as DNA: TGTGCCATCAGTGAACAGGGAGAGAATGGCTACACCTTC.